What follows are 23 T cell receptor beta chains derived from one specimen sequenced in a study of metastatic and nonmetastatic thyroid tumors. All patients were untreated before thyroid surgery. TCRdb ran MiXCR on the PCR reads. The table records around 4,100 clones, roughly 37% of them present only once. The sequenced sample was adjacent normal tissue. These receptor sequences come from a female donor with papillary thyroid cancer or a benign thyroid nodule (not recorded which). Some clones in this sample may be carry-over from other donors' samples.

The gene calls are TRBV28 and TRBJ2-6, with TRBD1 identical over 7 bases. V was clipped by 1 base and J by 8 bases; unmatched bases: 5. CDR3 length: 15 residues. Germline V gene data show CDR1 as MDHEN and CDR2 as SYDVKM. CDR3 protein: CASSLLQGMTNVLTF. In DNA, the CDR3 is TGTGCCAGCAGTTTATTACAGGGGATGACCAACGTCCTGACTTTC.

V is TRBV27 and J is TRBJ2-7, with D possibly matching TRBD2 (6 bases). Trimming removed 0 bases from V and 1 base from J, with 10 bases in between. Germline CDR1 is MNHEY and CDR2 is SMNVEV (reference sequence). The CDR3 runs to 15 residues. This chain's CDR3 is CASSLSGTDSYEQYF. The CDR3 DNA follows: TGTGCCAGCAGTTTATCGGGGACTGATTCCTACGAGCAGTACTTC.

The V call is TRBV20-1, the J call TRBJ2-7; 9 nucleotides align to TRBD1. CDR1 DFQATT and CDR2 SNEGSKA come from the germline V gene (reference sequence). V dropped 4 bases and J dropped 6; count of bases not matched to a gene: 4. This CDR3 is 12 amino acids long. CDR3 DNA sequence: TGCAGTGCTAAAACAGGGGGCCTCGAGCAGTACTTC. It is translated as CSAKTGGLEQYF.

About this clone itself: The CDR3 carries no conserved terminal phenylalanine or tryptophan, so it likely arises from a read error. The gene calls are TRBV12-3 or TRBV12-4 and TRBJ2-7; 7 bases agree with TRBD1. CDR3 length: 16 amino acids. CDR3 residues: CASSHLMSGTAYGQYL. The DNA of the CDR3 is TGTGCCAGCAGCCACCTAATGTCCGGGACAGCCTACGGGCAGTACTTG.

The chain links TRBV10-3 to TRBJ1-3; maybe TRBD1 (5 bases). Trimming stripped 10 bases from V and 3 bases from J, with 13 bases between. CDR3 length: 13 amino acids. In germline, CDR1 is ENHRY, CDR2 SYGVKD. CDR3 DNA sequence: TGTGCCACCACCAGGGCGATTGGAAACACCATATATTTT. Amino acids: CATTRAIGNTIYF.

This clone is medium-sized in the sample. A much larger clonotype is one base distant, so this may be a read error. The chain joins TRBV5-1 to TRBJ1-1, with D possibly TRBD1 on 6 matching bases. Germline CDR1 SGHRS, CDR2 YFSETQ. This CDR3 comprises 15 residues. Trimming took off 4 bases at V and 2 bases at J, with 15 bases between the two ends. CDR3 region: CASSPVQGLNTEAFF. CDR3 nucleotide sequence: TGCGCCAGCAGCCCGGTACAGGGACTAAACACTGAAGCTTTCTTT.

This clone is large by share. The chain employs TRBV28 and TRBJ1-2; the D is unclear. V was cut by 8 bases and J by 5 bases, with 18 bases left in between. Germline CDR1 is MDHEN and CDR2 is SYDVKM. The CDR3 has 14 residues. The CDR3 nucleotides read TGTGCCAGCGAAGATACGGGCAGCTTTTATGGCTACACCTTC. Encoded protein: CASEDTGSFYGYTF.

This clone has only a few counts. The chain uses TRBV6-1 and TRBJ1-2, with 8 bases fitting TRBD1. Germline V gene lookup returns CDR1 MNHNS and CDR2 SASEGT. V trimming: 7 bases; J trimming: 2 bases; junction bases outside the gene matches: 3. The CDR3 covers 13 residues. The chain's CDR3 is CASTRQGNYGYTF. The CDR3 DNA sequence: TGTGCCAGCACCCGACAGGGGAACTATGGCTACACCTTC.

This clone was recorded a few times. The chain has TRBV24-1 and TRBJ2-7; D possibly corresponds to TRBD2 (5 bases). Deletions cut 3 bases from V and 3 bases from J, with 5 bases between. The CDR3 spans 12 residues. Germline values: CDR1 KGHDR, CDR2 SFDVKD. CDR3 nucleotide sequence: TGTGCCACCAGTGATGACTACTACGAGCAGTACTTC. Protein: CATSDDYYEQYF.

Sample share makes this clone large. The DNA of the CDR3 is TGTGCCAGCACCCCCAGCCCGGGAGGTGCCTACGAGCAGTACTTC. As protein: CASTPSPGGAYEQYF. The chain combines TRBV28 with TRBJ2-7; the match to TRBD2 covers 7 bases. V was clipped by 7 bases and J by 2 bases; unmatched bases: 11. Germline V gene data show CDR1 as MDHEN and CDR2 as SYDVKM. The CDR3 runs 15 residues.

The V call is TRBV30, the J call TRBJ1-4; unclear D gene. Germline V lookup: CDR1 GTSNPN, CDR2 SVGIG (reference sequence). The CDR3 contains 14 residues. Trimming took 3 bases from V and 7 from J, leaving 15 bases between them. The chain's CDR3 is CAWSPAPGGEKLFF. Here the CDR3 DNA reads TGTGCCTGGAGCCCTGCACCGGGCGGTGAAAAACTGTTTTTT.

This clone is categorized as large (0.1 to 1%). V is TRBV5-1 and J is TRBJ1-1; D is undetermined. Germline values: CDR1 SGHRS, CDR2 YFSETQ. CDR3 length equals 13 residues. V gave up 2 bases and J gave up 7 bases, with 12 bases separating them. The CDR3: CASSLGGSGEAFF. DNA for the CDR3: TGCGCCAGCAGCTTAGGAGGAAGTGGTGAAGCTTTCTTT.

The chain combines TRBV19 with TRBJ2-5; TRBD1 is a possible D gene (6 bases). The germline CDR1 and CDR2 sequences are LNHDA and SQIVND (reference sequence). The CDR3 extends over 14 amino acids. Trimming removed 9 bases at V and 5 bases at J, with 19 bases between. CDR3: CASSPQGSIETQYF. CDR3 nucleotide sequence: TGTGCCAGCTCCCCCCAGGGGTCCATTGAGACCCAGTACTTC. Full variable domain (rest looked up from reference TRBV19 and TRBJ2-5): DGGITQSPKYLFRKEGQNVTLSCEQNLNHDAMYWYRQDPGQGLRLIYYSQIVNDFQKGDIAEGYSVSREKKESFPLTVTSAQKNPTAFYLCASSPQGSIETQYFGPGTRLLVL.

This clone was seen a handful of times. The chain links TRBV19 to TRBJ2-1, with a tentative D call TRBD2 (6 bases). The germline V and J ends were trimmed by 3 bases and 7 bases, with 16 bases remaining between them. The CDR3 is 15 residues long. Germline V gene sequence: CDR1 LNHDA, CDR2 SQIVND (reference sequence). CDR3 in amino acids: CASSIQRVRPNEQFF. The CDR3 DNA sequence: TGTGCCAGTAGTATTCAGCGGGTGCGTCCAAATGAGCAGTTCTTC.

This clone was counted a few times. This rearrangement joins TRBV6-1 to TRBJ1-2; D is undetermined. Trimming pared 2 bases from V and 8 bases from J, leaving 15 bases between. The CDR3 length is 14 residues. Germline V gene data show CDR1 as MNHNS and CDR2 as SASEGT. CDR3 region: CASSEIGRTAGYTF. As DNA, the CDR3 is TGTGCCAGCAGTGAAATCGGACGAACCGCGGGCTACACCTTC.

Here the CDR3 reads CASSIKNSGANVLTF. The CDR3 DNA follows: TGTGCCAGTAGTATAAAGAACTCTGGGGCCAACGTCCTGACTTTC. V gene TRBV19 combines with J gene TRBJ2-6, with unresolved D. V lost 2 bases to trimming and J lost 0 bases, with 5 bases between them. CDR1 is LNHDA and CDR2 is SQIVND in the germline V gene (reference sequence). The CDR3 contains 15 residues. Using reference TRBV19 and TRBJ2-6 for the parts outside the CDR3, the full variable domain is DGGITQSPKYLFRKEGQNVTLSCEQNLNHDAMYWYRQDPGQGLRLIYYSQIVNDFQKGDIAEGYSVSREKKESFPLTVTSAQKNPTAFYLCASSIKNSGANVLTFGAGSRLTVL.

This clone came up once. CDR3 sequence (DNA): TGTGCCAGCAGCTTAGGACAGAAGCTGGACACTGAAGCTTTCTTT. This codes for CASSLGQKLDTEAFF. The rearrangement joins TRBV7-2 to TRBJ1-1, with D maybe TRBD1 (5 bases). Germline assignment: CDR1 SGHTA and CDR2 FQGNSA. V gave up 1 base and J gave up 3 bases, with 12 bases separating them. The CDR3 sequence is 15 residues long.

There are a few counts of this clone. This chain links TRBV12-5 with TRBJ2-7; no firm D call. Trimming removed 1 base from V and 3 bases from J, with 1 base in between. This CDR3 comprises 11 residues. Per the germline V gene, CDR1 is LGHNT and CDR2 is FRNRAP. For the CDR3, the DNA is TGTGCTAGTGGTTTGGGCTACGAGCAGTACTTC. This encodes CASGLGYEQYF. The full variable domain, its missing parts supplied by reference TRBV12-5 and TRBJ2-7, is DARVTQTPRHKVTEMGQEVTMRCQPILGHNTVFWYRQTMMQGLELLAYFRNRAPLDDSGMPKDRFSAEMPDATLATLKIQPSEPRDSAVYFCASGLGYEQYFGPGTRLTVT.

Remarks on this clone: Mismatch with germline at one junction end may stem from a read error. The CDR3 nucleotides are TGTGCCCGACGAGACAGGGGAACCTACGAGCGGTACTTC. This codes for CARRDRGTYERYF. The chain carries TRBV2 and TRBJ2-7; TRBD1 matches 8 bases. Germline V gene data show CDR1 as SNHLY and CDR2 as FYNNEI. This CDR3 comprises 13 residues.

There are a few counts of this clone. The chain employs TRBV10-2 and TRBJ2-1; 10 bases line up with TRBD2. Germline loops: CDR1 WSHSY, CDR2 SAAADI. V gave up 1 base and J gave up 4 bases; unmatched junction bases: 1. The CDR3 is made up of 15 amino acids. CDR3 region: CASSEFSGGYNEQFF. The DNA of the CDR3 is TGCGCCAGCAGTGAGTTTAGCGGGGGGTACAATGAGCAGTTCTTC.

V gene TRBV19 combines with J gene TRBJ1-5; 8 bases fit TRBD1. There are 13 residues in the CDR3. The germline gives CDR1 LNHDA, CDR2 SQIVND (reference sequence). V trimming: 7 bases; J trimming: 8 bases; junction bases outside the gene matches: 7. CDR3 in DNA: TGTGCCAGTACGAGGACAGGGCGGGAGCCCCAGCATTTT. As protein: CASTRTGREPQHF.

The J gene is TRBJ2-3, the V gene TRBV6-2 or TRBV6-3; D unresolved. Trimming removed 6 bases from V and 0 bases from J, with 16 bases in between. The germline V gene has CDR1 MNHEY and CDR2 SVGEGT. This CDR3 comprises 16 residues. CDR3 loop: CASSRIQFTSTDTQYF. In DNA form, the CDR3 reads TGTGCCAGCAGCCGGATCCAATTCACAAGCACAGATACGCAGTATTTT.

By frequency in the sample, this clone is large (0.1 to 1%). The chain is built from TRBV6-2 or TRBV6-3 and TRBJ2-7; TRBD2 might be the D (6 bases). CDR3 length equals 13 residues. With 6 bases removed from V and 4 bases from J, the gap between germline ends came to 13 bases. Germline values: CDR1 MNHEY, CDR2 SVGEGT. CDR3 in amino acids: CASSWTTAYEQYF. The CDR3 DNA sequence: TGTGCCAGCAGCTGGACTACAGCATACGAGCAGTACTTC.